The present T cell receptor (beta chain) was sequenced within a study of T cell responses to AZD1222 COVID-19 vaccine. The study, taken as a whole, reports: Among spike-specific TCRs, nearly half reportedly target unmutated variant regions. Mapped onto spike, vaccine-associated CD4 TCRs spanned it and were dominant at 160-218 and 743-854. Females outnumbered males among donors, who were mostly white British; clonal diversity was possibly underestimated.

V lost 3 bases to trimming and J lost 4 bases, with 9 bases between them. Germline V CDR1 and CDR2: LGHDT, YNNKEL (reference sequence). There are 13 residues in the CDR3. Assay: immunoSEQ multiplex PCR; the TCRdb copy retains only in-frame clones and omits some. The sample lists over 110,000 clones, approximately 90% occurring once. Remarks on this clone: The antigen remains unidentified.

The gene calls are TRBV3-1 (or the pseudogene TRBV3-2) and TRBJ1-2; D not certain. This receptor was identified in an adult in good health. Sequences were derived from peripheral blood, sampled on day 0 of AZD1222 vaccination. Here the CDR3 reads CASSHAGGYGYTF. For the CDR3, the DNA is TGTGCCAGCAGCCACGCGGGAGGCTATGGCTACACCTTC.